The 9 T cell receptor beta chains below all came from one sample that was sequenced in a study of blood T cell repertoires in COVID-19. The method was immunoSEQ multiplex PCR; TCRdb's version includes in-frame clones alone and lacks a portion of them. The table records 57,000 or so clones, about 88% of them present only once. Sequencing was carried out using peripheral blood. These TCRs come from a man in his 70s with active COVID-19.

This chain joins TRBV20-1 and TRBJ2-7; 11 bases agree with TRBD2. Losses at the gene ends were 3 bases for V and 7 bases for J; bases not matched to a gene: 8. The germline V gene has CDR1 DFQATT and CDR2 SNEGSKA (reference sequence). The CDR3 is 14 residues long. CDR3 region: CSASRLAGGGEQYF. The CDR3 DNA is TGCAGTGCTAGTAGGCTAGCGGGAGGAGGGGAGCAGTACTTC.

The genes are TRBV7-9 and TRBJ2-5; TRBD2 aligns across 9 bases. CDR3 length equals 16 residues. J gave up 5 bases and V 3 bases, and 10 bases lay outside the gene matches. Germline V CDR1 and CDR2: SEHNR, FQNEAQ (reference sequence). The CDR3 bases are TGTGCCAGCAGCTTTCTCGCGGGAGGGCCGGGGGAGACCCAGTACTTC. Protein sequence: CASSFLAGGPGETQYF.

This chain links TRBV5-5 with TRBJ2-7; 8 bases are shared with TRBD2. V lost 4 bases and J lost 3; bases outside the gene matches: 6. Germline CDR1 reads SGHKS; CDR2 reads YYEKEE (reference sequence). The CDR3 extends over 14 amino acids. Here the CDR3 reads CASSQWTSHYEQYF. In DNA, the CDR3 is TGTGCCAGCAGCCAGTGGACTAGCCACTACGAGCAGTACTTC.

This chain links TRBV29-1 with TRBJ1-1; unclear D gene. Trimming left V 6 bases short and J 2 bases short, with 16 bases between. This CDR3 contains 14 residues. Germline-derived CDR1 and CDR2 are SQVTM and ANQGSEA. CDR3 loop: CSVAGRLTNTEAFF. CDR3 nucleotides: TGCAGCGTGGCGGGCCGCCTGACAAACACTGAAGCTTTCTTT.

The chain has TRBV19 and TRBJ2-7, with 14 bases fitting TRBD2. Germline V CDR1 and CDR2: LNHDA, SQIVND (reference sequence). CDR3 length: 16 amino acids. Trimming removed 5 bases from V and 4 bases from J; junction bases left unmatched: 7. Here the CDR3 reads CASSVAGTSGSYEQYF. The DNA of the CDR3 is TGTGCCAGTAGTGTCGCCGGGACTAGCGGGAGTTACGAGCAGTACTTC.

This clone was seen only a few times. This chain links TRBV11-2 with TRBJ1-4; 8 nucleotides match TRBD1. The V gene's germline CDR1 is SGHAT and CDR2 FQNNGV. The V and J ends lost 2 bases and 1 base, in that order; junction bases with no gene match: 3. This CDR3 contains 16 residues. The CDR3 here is CASSLLRGRTNEKLFF. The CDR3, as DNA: TGTGCCAGCAGCTTACTCAGGGGGCGAACTAATGAAAAACTGTTTTTT. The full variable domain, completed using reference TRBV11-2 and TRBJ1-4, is EAGVAQSPRYKIIEKRQSVAFWCNPISGHATLYWYQQILGQGPKLLIQFQNNGVVDDSQLPKDRFSAERLKGVDSTLKIQPAKLEDSAVYLCASSLLRGRTNEKLFFGSGTQLSVL.

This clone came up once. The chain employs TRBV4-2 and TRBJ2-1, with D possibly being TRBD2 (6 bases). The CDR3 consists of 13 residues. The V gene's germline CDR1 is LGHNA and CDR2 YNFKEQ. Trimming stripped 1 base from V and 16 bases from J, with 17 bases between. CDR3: CASSQVPRGADFF. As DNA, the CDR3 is TGTGCCAGCAGCCAAGTCCCTCGCGGGGCCGACTTCTTC.

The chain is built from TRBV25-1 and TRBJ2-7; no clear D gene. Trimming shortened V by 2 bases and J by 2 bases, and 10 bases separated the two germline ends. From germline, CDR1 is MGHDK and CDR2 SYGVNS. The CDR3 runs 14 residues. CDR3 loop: CASSEPGYPYEQYF. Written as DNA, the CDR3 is TGTGCCAGCAGTGAACCCGGGTACCCCTACGAGCAGTACTTC.

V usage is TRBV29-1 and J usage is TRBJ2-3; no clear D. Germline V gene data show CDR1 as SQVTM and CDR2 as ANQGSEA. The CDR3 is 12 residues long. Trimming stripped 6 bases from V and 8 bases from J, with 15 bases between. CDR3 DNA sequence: TGCAGCGTGGCGGCCTCGGCGGTTACGCAGTATTTT. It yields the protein CSVAASAVTQYF.